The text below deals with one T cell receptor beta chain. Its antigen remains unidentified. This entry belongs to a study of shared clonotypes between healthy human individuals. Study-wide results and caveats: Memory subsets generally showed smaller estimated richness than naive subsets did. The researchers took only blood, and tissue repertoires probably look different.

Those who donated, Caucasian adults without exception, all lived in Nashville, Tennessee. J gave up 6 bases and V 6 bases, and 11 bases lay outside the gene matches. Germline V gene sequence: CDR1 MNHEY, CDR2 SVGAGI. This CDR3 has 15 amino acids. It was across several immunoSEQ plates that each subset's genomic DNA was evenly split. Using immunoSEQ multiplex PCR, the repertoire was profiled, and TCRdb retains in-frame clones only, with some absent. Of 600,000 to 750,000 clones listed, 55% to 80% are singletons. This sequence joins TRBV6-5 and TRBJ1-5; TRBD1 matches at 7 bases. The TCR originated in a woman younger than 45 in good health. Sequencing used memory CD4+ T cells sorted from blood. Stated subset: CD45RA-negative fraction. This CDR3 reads CASRKPGTESQPQHF. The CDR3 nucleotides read TGTGCCAGCAGGAAACCCGGGACAGAGTCTCAGCCCCAGCATTTT.